This T cell receptor beta chain was identified in a study of OX40 agonist ivuxolimab in advanced cancers. Study-wide context: Ivuxolimab was an agonistic, fully human IgG2 monoclonal antibody directed against OX40 (CD134), a costimulatory receptor. Intravenous ivuxolimab was administered to patients every 2 weeks at six dose levels: 0.01, 0.1, 0.3, 1.5, 3 and 10 mg/kg. Of the roughly 50 dose-escalation patients, hepatocellular carcinoma was present in 19, melanoma in approximately 15, renal cell carcinoma in 9 and head and neck cancer in 9. The point of sequencing TCRbeta in the periphery was to test whether ivuxolimab changed TCR sequence diversity and drove clonal T-cell expansion. Prior anti-PD-1, anti-PD-L1 or anti-CTLA-4 therapy was permitted, and approximately 42% of dose-escalation patients had received checkpoint inhibitors. In the dose-escalation cohort, roughly 80% of patients were male, and the mean age was about 55 years, with a range of roughly 20 to 80. Three dose-escalation patients achieved partial responses, one with hepatocellular carcinoma and two with cutaneous melanoma. The paper reports the monotherapy dose-escalation portion (N of about 50 patients) of the phase I ivuxolimab trial. Overall study outcomes, separate from this receptor: Which antigens the clonally expanded peripheral T cells were specific for was not determined. Low levels of normalized T-cell clonal expansion were also shown by some nonresponding patients. In the 0.1-3.0 mg/kg groups, partial responders had among the lowest normalized peripheral clonal expansion, particularly in CD8+ T cells. After ivuxolimab, more expanded clones were found on average in CD8+ T cells than in CD4+ T cells. At doses from 0.1 to 3.0 mg/kg, clonal expansion was seen in both CD4+ and CD8+ blood T cells between baseline and week 6.

V was cut back by 0 bases and J by 4 bases, leaving a gap of 12 bases between them. Its CDR3 holds 15 amino acids, cysteine through phenylalanine. Here the CDR3 DNA is all that survives: 45 bases in frame from base 1. The germline V gene sets CDR1 to ENHRY and CDR2 to SYGVKD. The trial excluded patients who had a history of autoimmune disease or who were on systemic immunosuppression. Peripheral blood for TCR sequencing was collected from all dose cohorts at baseline, on cycle 4 day 1, and on cycle 7 day 1. Samples were obtained from an open-label, multicenter, first-in-human phase I dose-escalation trial of ivuxolimab. Adults with locally advanced or metastatic head and neck squamous cell, hepatocellular, melanoma or renal cell carcinoma were enrolled in the trial. CD4+ and CD8+ T cells were sorted separately from peripheral blood before TCR sequencing. On this clone itself: Its antigen is not yet known. Nothing much larger sits one base from this clone, and base qualities are not available.

Genomic DNA was isolated from the sorted cells so that the TCRbeta CDR3 region could be sequenced. The immunoSEQ Assay was used to sequence the TCRbeta CDR3 regions. In its TCRdb copy, this immuneACCESS table keeps in-frame sequences only and misses some clones. Where compared with another copy, unresolved V genes explain less than half of these, and the others have no known cause. This sample lists about 42,000 clones; 86% were detected once. About a fifth of the sample is in the top ten clones. The chain is made from TRBV10-3 and TRBJ1-2, with a weak D call of TRBD1 (5 bases match). This receptor was taken from an adult with an advanced solid tumor such as melanoma, head and neck, liver or kidney cancer. The source material was CD4+ or CD8+ T cells sorted from blood, sampled in a trial of the OX40 agonist ivuxolimab. The bases are TGTGCCATCAGTGAGTCTCTGGGGGATCTCTATGGCTACACCTTC. Its protein is CAISESLGDLYGYTF.